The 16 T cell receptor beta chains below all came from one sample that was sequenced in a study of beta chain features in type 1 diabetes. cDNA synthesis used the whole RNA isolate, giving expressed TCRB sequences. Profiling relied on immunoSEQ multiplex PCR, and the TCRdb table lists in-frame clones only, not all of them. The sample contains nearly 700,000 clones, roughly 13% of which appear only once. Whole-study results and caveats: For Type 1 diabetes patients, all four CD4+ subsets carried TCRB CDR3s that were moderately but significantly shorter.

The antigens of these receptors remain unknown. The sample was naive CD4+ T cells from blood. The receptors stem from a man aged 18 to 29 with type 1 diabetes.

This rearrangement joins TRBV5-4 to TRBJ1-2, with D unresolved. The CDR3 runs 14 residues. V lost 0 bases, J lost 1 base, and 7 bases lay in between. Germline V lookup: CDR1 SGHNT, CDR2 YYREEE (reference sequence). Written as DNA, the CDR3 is TGTGCCAGCAGCTTGGACAGTATTAACTATGGCTACACCTTC. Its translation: CASSLDSINYGYTF.

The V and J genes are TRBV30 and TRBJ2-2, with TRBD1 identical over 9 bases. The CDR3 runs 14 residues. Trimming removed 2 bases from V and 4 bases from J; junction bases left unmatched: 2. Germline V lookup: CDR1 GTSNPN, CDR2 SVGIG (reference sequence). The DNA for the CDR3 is TGTGCCTGGAGTAGGGGACAGGGCACCGGGGAGCTGTTTTTT. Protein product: CAWSRGQGTGELFF.

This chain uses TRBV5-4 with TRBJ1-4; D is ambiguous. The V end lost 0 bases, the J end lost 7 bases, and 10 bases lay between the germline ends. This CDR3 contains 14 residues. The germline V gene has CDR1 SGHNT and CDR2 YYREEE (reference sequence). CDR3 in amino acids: CASSLGLRPEKLFF. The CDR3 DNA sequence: TGTGCCAGCAGCTTGGGCCTCAGGCCTGAAAAACTGTTTTTT.

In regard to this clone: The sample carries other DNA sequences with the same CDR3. CDR3 sequence: CASSLRGSNQPQHF. CDR3 coding DNA: TGTGCCAGCAGCTTGCGGGGGAGCAATCAGCCCCAGCATTTT. The gene calls are TRBV5-6 and TRBJ1-5, with TRBD1 as a possible D gene (5 bases). This CDR3 has 14 residues. Trimming removed 1 base at V and 1 base at J, with 6 bases between. Germline V CDR1 and CDR2: SGHDT, YYEEEE. The full variable domain, in which reference TRBV5-6 and TRBJ1-5 provide the parts outside the CDR3, is DAGVTQSPTHLIKTRGQQVTLRCSPKSGHDTVSWYQQALGQGPQFIFQYYEEEERQRGNFPDRFSGHQFPNYSSELNVNALLLGDSALYLCASSLRGSNQPQHFGDGTRLSIL.

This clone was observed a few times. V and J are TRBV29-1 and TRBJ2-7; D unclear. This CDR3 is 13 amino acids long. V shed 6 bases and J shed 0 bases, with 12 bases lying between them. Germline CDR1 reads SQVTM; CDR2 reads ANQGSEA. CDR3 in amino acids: CSVLLTSSYEQYF. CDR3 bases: TGCAGCGTCCTCCTAACGAGCTCCTACGAGCAGTACTTC.

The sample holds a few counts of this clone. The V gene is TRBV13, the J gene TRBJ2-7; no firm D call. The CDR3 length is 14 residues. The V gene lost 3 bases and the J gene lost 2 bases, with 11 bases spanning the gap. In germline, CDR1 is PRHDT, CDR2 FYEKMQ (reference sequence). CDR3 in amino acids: CASSFNSWTYEQYF. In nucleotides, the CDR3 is TGTGCCAGCAGCTTTAACAGTTGGACCTACGAGCAGTACTTC.

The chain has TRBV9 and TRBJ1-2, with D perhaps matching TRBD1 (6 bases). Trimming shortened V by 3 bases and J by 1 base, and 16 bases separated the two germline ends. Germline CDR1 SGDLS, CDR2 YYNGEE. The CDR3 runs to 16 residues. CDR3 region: CASSASLRDNNYGYTF. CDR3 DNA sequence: TGTGCCAGCAGCGCCAGCCTCCGGGACAATAACTATGGCTACACCTTC.

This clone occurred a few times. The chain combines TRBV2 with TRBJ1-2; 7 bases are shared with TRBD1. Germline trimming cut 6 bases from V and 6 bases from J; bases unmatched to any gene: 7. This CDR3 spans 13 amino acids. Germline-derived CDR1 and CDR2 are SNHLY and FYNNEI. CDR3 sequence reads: CASRDDRANGYTF. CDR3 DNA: TGTGCCAGCAGGGATGACAGGGCTAATGGCTACACCTTC.

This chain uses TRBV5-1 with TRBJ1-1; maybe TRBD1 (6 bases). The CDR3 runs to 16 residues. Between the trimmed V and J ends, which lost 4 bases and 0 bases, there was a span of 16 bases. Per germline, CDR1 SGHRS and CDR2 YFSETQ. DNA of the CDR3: TGCGCCAGCAGCGCTGCCCCCGGGACAATGAACACTGAAGCTTTCTTT. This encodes CASSAAPGTMNTEAFF.

The CDR3 region is CAWSPQSYGYTF. The CDR3 DNA is TGTGCCTGGAGTCCCCAGAGCTATGGCTACACCTTC. The chain couples TRBV30 to TRBJ1-2, with D unclear. In germline, CDR1 is GTSNPN, CDR2 SVGIG (reference sequence). The CDR3 sequence is 12 residues long. Trimming left V 2 bases short and J 4 bases short, with 8 bases between.

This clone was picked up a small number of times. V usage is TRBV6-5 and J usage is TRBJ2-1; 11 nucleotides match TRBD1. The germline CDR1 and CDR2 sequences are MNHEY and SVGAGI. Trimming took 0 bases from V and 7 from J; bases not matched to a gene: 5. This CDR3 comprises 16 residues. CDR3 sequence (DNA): TGTGCCAGCAGTTACTCTGGGGGGACAGGGGGAAATGAGCAGTTCTTC. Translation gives CASSYSGGTGGNEQFF.

The CDR3 reads CASSRTPTVYGYTF. The DNA of the CDR3 is TGTGCCAGCAGTAGGACCCCGACGGTCTATGGCTACACCTTC. J is TRBJ1-2 and V is TRBV6-6, with D unresolved. The V gene's germline CDR1 is MNHNY and CDR2 SVGAGI (reference sequence). This CDR3 has 14 amino acids. The ends were cut back, 5 bases at V and 4 bases at J, with 14 bases in the middle.

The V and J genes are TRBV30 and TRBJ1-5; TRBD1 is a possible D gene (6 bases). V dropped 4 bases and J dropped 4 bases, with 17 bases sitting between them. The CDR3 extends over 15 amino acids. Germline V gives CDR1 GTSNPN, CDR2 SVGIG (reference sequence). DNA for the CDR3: TGTGCCTGGACCTTCGGGGGGGCACCAAATCAGCCCCAGCATTTT. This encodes CAWTFGGAPNQPQHF. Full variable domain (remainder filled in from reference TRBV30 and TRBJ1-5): SQTIHQWPATLVQPVGSPLSLECTVEGTSNPNLYWYRQAAGRGLQLLFYSVGIGQISSEVPQNLSASRPQDRQFILSSKKLLLSDSGFYLCAWTFGGAPNQPQHFGDGTRLSIL.

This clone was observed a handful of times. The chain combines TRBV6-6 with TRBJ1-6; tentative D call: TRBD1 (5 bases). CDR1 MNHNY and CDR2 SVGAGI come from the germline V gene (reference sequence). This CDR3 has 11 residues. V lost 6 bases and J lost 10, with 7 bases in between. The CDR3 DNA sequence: TGTGCCAGCAGAGAGGGGTCACCCCTCCACTTT. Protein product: CASREGSPLHF.

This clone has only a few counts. The CDR3 coding sequence is TGTGCCAGCAAAAGGACAGGGCCGGCGACCGGGGAGCTGTTTTTT. Protein: CASKRTGPATGELFF. The rearrangement uses TRBV2 and TRBJ2-2, with 8 bases matching TRBD1. V shed 7 bases, J shed 5 bases, and the junction held 9 bases outside the gene matches. The CDR3 totals 15 residues. In germline, CDR1 is SNHLY, CDR2 FYNNEI.

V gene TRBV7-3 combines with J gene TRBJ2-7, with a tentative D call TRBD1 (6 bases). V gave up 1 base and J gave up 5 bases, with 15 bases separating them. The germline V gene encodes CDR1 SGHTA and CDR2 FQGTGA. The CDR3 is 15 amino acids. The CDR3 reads CASSLMGQGTNEQYF. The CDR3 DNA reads TGTGCCAGCAGCTTAATGGGGCAGGGGACCAACGAGCAGTACTTC.